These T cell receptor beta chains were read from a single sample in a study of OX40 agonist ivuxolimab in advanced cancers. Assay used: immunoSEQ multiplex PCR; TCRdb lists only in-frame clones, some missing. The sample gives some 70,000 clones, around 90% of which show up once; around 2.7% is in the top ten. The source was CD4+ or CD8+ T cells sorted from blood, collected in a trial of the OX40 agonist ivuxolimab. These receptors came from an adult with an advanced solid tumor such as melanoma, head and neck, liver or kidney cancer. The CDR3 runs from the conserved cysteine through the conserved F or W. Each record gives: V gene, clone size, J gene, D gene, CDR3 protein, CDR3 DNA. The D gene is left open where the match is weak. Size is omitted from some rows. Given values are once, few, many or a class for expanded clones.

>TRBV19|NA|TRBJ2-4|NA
CASSMVVKYIQYF
TGTGCCAGTAGTATGGTTGTCAAGTACATTCAGTACTTC
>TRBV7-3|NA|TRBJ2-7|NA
CASSPLGPPSEQYF
TGTGCCAGCAGCCCTCTAGGGCCCCCCTCCGAGCAGTACTTC
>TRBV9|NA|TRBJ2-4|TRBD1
CASSVKGAGNIQYF
TGTGCCAGCAGCGTAAAGGGGGCTGGGAACATTCAGTACTTC
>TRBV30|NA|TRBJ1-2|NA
CAWSVPVKYGYTF
TGTGCCTGGAGTGTACCGGTCAAGTATGGCTACACCTTC
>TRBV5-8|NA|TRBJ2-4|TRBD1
CASSTGQGAVIQYF
TGTGCCAGCAGCACCGGACAGGGGGCGGTCATTCAGTACTTC
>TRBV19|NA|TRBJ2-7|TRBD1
CASSIGTGGSYEQYF
TGTGCCAGTAGTATAGGGACAGGGGGCTCCTACGAGCAGTACTTC
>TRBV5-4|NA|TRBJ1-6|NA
CASSLGLDNSPLHF
TGTGCCAGCAGCTTGGGACTGGATAATTCACCCCTCCACTTT
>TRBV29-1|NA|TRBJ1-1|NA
CSVEDGSYTEAFF
TGCAGCGTTGAAGATGGCTCCTACACTGAAGCTTTCTTT
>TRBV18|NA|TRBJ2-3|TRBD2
CASSRYPPAGGTTDTQYF
TGTGCCAGCTCACGCTACCCCCCAGCGGGGGGTACAACAGATACGCAGTATTTT
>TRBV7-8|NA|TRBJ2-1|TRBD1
CASSLVGQGYEQFF
TGTGCCAGCAGCTTGGTCGGACAGGGCTATGAGCAGTTCTTC
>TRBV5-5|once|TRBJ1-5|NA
CASSLGQISNQPQHF
TGTGCCAGCAGCTTGGGACAGATTAGCAATCAGCCCCAGCATTTT
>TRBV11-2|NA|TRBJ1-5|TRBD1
CASSGQGAGQPQHF
TGTGCCAGCAGCGGACAGGGGGCGGGTCAGCCCCAGCATTTT
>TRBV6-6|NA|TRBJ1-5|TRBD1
CASSYEGQGFFQPQHF
TGTGCCAGCAGTTACGAGGGACAGGGTTTTTTTCAGCCCCAGCATTTT
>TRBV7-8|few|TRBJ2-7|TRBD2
CASSAHRLAGAYEQYF
TGTGCCAGCAGCGCACACCGACTAGCGGGAGCCTACGAGCAGTACTTC
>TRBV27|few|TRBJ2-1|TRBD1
CASSLIGGDRVDLDEQFF
TGTGCCAGCAGCCTGATAGGAGGGGACAGGGTGGATTTAGATGAGCAGTTCTTC
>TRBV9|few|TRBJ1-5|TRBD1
CASSAWERQGSNQPQHF
TGTGCCAGCAGCGCTTGGGAAAGACAGGGTAGCAATCAGCCCCAGCATTTT
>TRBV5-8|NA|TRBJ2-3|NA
CASSPGTSSFGTDTQYF
TGTGCCAGCAGCCCCGGGACTTCATCCTTCGGCACAGATACGCAGTATTTT
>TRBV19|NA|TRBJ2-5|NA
CASSFGQGQETQYF
TGTGCCAGTAGTTTCGGCCAGGGGCAAGAGACCCAGTACTTC
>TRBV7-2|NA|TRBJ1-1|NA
CASSSFGQMNTEAFF
TGTGCCAGCAGCTCTTTCGGACAGATGAACACTGAAGCTTTCTTT
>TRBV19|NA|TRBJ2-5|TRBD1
CASRGQGGGRETQYF
TGTGCCAGTAGGGGACAGGGAGGGGGTCGGGAGACCCAGTACTTC
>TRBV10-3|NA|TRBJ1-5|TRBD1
CASGQGASSGKGNQPQHF
TGTGCCTCAGGACAGGGGGCGTCGAGCGGAAAAGGCAATCAGCCCCAGCATTTT
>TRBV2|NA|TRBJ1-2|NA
CASSEYGVLGYGYTF
TGTGCCAGCAGTGAATATGGAGTCCTAGGCTATGGCTACACCTTC
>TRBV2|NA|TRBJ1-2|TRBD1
CASRTGAYGYTF
TGTGCCAGCAGAACAGGGGCCTATGGCTACACCTTC
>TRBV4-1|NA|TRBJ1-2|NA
CASSQETSYYGYTF
TGCGCCAGCAGCCAAGAAACGAGCTACTATGGCTACACCTTC
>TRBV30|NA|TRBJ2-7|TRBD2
CAWSGVAGGNEQYF
TGTGCCTGGAGTGGGGTAGCGGGAGGGAACGAGCAGTACTTC
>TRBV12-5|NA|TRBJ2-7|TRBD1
CASGYRGRFHEQYF
TGTGCTAGTGGCTACAGGGGGCGCTTCCACGAGCAGTACTTC
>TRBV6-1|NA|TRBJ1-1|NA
CASISPGGANTEAFF
TGTGCCAGCATCTCACCCGGGGGAGCGAACACTGAAGCTTTCTTT
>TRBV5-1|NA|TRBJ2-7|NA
CASSLALSYEQYF
TGCGCCAGCAGCTTGGCCCTCTCCTACGAGCAGTACTTC
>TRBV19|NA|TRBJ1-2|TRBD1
CASSPYRGSVGYTF
TGTGCCAGTAGCCCCTACAGGGGGTCGGTAGGCTACACCTTC
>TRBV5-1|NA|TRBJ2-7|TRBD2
CASSPTSGIDEQYF
TGCGCCAGCAGCCCGACTAGCGGGATCGACGAGCAGTACTTC
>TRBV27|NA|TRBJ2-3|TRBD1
CASSSPAGTGEDTQYF
TGTGCCAGCAGTTCCCCGGCCGGGACAGGGGAAGATACGCAGTATTTT
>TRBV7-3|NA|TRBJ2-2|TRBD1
CASSLTRTTGQTGELFF
TGTGCCAGCAGCTTAACCCGTACGACAGGGCAAACCGGGGAGCTGTTTTTT
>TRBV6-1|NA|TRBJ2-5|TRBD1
CASSRGQGQGTQYF
TGTGCCAGCAGTAGGGGACAGGGACAAGGGACCCAGTACTTC
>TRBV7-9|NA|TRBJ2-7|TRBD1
CASSLAQGNYEQYF
TGTGCCAGCAGCTTAGCACAGGGGAACTACGAGCAGTACTTC
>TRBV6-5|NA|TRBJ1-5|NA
CASSYDGRGGQPQHF
TGTGCCAGCAGTTACGATGGGAGGGGCGGTCAGCCCCAGCATTTT
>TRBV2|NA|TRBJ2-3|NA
CASSPNRERLDTQYF
TGTGCCAGCAGTCCTAACAGGGAAAGGTTGGATACGCAGTATTTT
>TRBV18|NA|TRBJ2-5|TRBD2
CASSPPGLGEETQYF
TGTGCCAGCTCACCCCCCGGACTAGGAGAAGAGACCCAGTACTTC
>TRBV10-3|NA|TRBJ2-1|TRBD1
CAISPQLDRDEQFF
TGTGCCATCAGTCCACAGTTGGACAGGGATGAGCAGTTCTTC
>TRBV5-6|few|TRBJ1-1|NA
CASSAPPGYTEAFF
TGTGCCAGCAGCGCCCCGCCGGGTTACACTGAAGCTTTCTTT
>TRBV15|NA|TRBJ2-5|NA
CATSGGILSETQYF
TGTGCCACCAGCGGGGGGATCTTGTCAGAGACCCAGTACTTC
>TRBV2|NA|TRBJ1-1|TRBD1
CATLLDRLPNTEAFF
TGTGCCACCCTATTGGACAGGCTACCGAACACTGAAGCTTTCTTT
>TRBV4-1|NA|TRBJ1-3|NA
CASSQYILDTIYF
TGCGCCAGCAGCCAATACATTTTGGACACCATATATTTT
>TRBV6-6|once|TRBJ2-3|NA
CASSSGQTSRDTQYF
TGTGCCAGCAGTTCCGGACAGACCTCCAGAGATACGCAGTATTTT
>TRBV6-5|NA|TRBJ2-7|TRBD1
CASSSRDRTYEQYF
TGTGCCAGCAGTTCCCGGGACAGAACCTACGAGCAGTACTTC
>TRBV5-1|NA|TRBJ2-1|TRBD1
CASSFQGAGASYNEQFF
TGCGCCAGCAGCTTTCAGGGGGCAGGCGCCTCCTACAATGAGCAGTTCTTC
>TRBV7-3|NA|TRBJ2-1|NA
CASSQHSSTYNEQFF
TGTGCCAGCAGCCAACATAGCTCTACCTACAATGAGCAGTTCTTC
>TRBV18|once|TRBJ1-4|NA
CASSPPNPGTEKLFF
TGTGCCAGCTCACCACCGAACCCAGGGACTGAAAAACTGTTTTTT
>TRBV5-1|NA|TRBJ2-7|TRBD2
CASSPGVGEGEQYF
TGCGCCAGCAGCCCCGGTGTAGGGGAGGGCGAGCAGTACTTC
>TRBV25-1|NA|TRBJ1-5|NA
CASSAPDWNQPQHF
TGTGCCAGCAGTGCCCCCGATTGGAATCAGCCCCAGCATTTT
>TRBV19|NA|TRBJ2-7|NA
CASSISRTQSLEQYF
TGTGCCAGTAGTATCTCCCGGACTCAGTCCCTCGAGCAGTACTTC
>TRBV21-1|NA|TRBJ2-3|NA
CASSKAFLKHPETTDTQYF
TGTGCCAGCAGCAAAGCGTTCCTAAAACACCCCGAAACCACAGATACGCAGTATTTT
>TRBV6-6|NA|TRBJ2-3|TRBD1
CASSLDRPNTDTQYF
TGTGCCAGCAGTCTGGACAGGCCGAACACAGATACGCAGTATTTT
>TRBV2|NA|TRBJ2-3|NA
CASRGLSPRDTDTQYF
TGTGCCAGCAGGGGACTGTCGCCGAGGGACACAGATACGCAGTATTTT
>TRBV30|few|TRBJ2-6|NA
CAWSGGKLSGANVLTF
TGTGCCTGGAGTGGAGGAAAGCTCTCTGGGGCCAACGTCCTGACTTTC
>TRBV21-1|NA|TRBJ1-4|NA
CASSWGSTNEKLFF
TGTGCCAGCAGCTGGGGTTCAACTAATGAAAAACTGTTTTTT
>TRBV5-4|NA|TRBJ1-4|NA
CASSLGATNEKLFF
TGTGCCAGCAGCTTGGGTGCAACTAATGAAAAACTGTTTTTT
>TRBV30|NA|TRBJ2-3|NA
CAWSVLGGRADTQYF
TGTGCCTGGAGTGTACTAGGGGGTAGGGCAGATACGCAGTATTTT